The rows below give T cell receptor beta chains drawn from one sample of a study of shared clonotypes between healthy human individuals. Assay used: immunoSEQ multiplex PCR; TCRdb lists only in-frame clones, some missing. The table shows approximately 100,000 clones, with roughly two thirds occurring only once. The sample taken for sequencing was memory CD8+ T cells sorted from blood. These receptors were obtained from a man under 40 in good health. The CDR3 runs from the conserved cysteine through the conserved F or W. Each record gives: clone size, J gene, V gene, CDR3 protein. Size is stated for part of the rows, as once, few or many counts, or as a class when the clone is expanded.

size: -; J: TRBJ1-5; V: TRBV27; CDR3: CASSPDRERGQPQHF
size: -; J: TRBJ1-3; V: TRBV6-5; CDR3: CASSRDTVNTIYF
size: -; J: TRBJ2-7; V: TRBV5-4; CDR3: CASSWGGAGSEQYF
size: few; J: TRBJ2-1; V: TRBV2; CDR3: CASRAYNEQFF
size: -; J: TRBJ1-1; V: TRBV10-3; CDR3: CAISDRGRLGTEAFF
size: -; J: TRBJ2-1; V: TRBV7-9; CDR3: CASSLNGLAGVANEQFF
size: -; J: TRBJ2-5; V: TRBV7-9; CDR3: CASSPAGLQETQYF
size: -; J: TRBJ1-1; V: TRBV5-1; CDR3: CASRNGRGKNTEAFF
size: few; J: TRBJ2-5; V: TRBV10-1; CDR3: CASSDKVPSNQYQETQYF
size: few; J: TRBJ2-3; V: TRBV6-4; CDR3: CASSDGAASNLWYF
size: -; J: TRBJ2-7; V: TRBV5-5; CDR3: CASSLVPGQGKGEQYF
size: -; J: TRBJ2-7; V: TRBV7-8; CDR3: CASSNTRVSSYEQYF
size: -; J: TRBJ2-3; V: TRBV15; CDR3: CATSAGTSEADTQYF
size: medium-sized; J: TRBJ2-7; V: TRBV7-3; CDR3: CASSSNVPSSGSYEQYF
size: -; J: TRBJ2-1; V: TRBV19; CDR3: CASSLSSGREQFF
size: few; J: TRBJ2-7; V: TRBV11-2; CDR3: CASSSDSAYEQYF
size: -; J: TRBJ1-2; V: TRBV6-1; CDR3: CASSLDRTYGYTF
size: -; J: TRBJ2-1; V: TRBV18; CDR3: CASSPWDPGLAGGYNEQFF
size: -; J: TRBJ2-1; V: TRBV29-1; CDR3: CSAEGREGHRYNEQFF
size: -; J: TRBJ2-4; V: TRBV18; CDR3: CASSPQVQGGINIQYF
size: -; J: TRBJ1-3; V: TRBV9; CDR3: CASSPGGLSGNTIYF
size: few; J: TRBJ2-1; V: TRBV29-1; CDR3: CSVAGGRSNEQFF